The 32 T cell receptor beta chains listed next were all sequenced from one sample in a study of human T cells and chemical hapten exposure. Whole blood, unfractionated, served as the material for total RNA extraction. It was the library that attached unique molecular identifiers to individual cDNA molecules. MiXCR was run by TCRdb on the reads, yielding one entry per CDR3 protein. In the table there are about 120,000 distinct CDR3 sequences, over 6.5% of which are singletons. Material: whole blood. The receptors shown here come from a human donor in good health. Some clones in this sample may be carry-over from other donors' samples.

This clonotype was seen a handful of times. The V and J genes are TRBV6-2 or TRBV6-3 and TRBJ2-1; 14 nucleotides line up with TRBD2. This CDR3 region has 18 residues. The germline CDR1 and CDR2 sequences are MNHEY and SVGEGT. The trim removed 6 bases at V and 5 bases at J, leaving 12 bases unmatched. Written as DNA, the CDR3 is TGTGCCAGCAGCCATTTCGGGACTAGCGGGAGAAGCGACAATGAGCAGTTCTTC. Translation: CASSHFGTSGRSDNEQFF.

In this sample, this clonotype turned up a few times. The CDR3 DNA is TGCGCCAGCCCCGGAGGGAGCCACGAGCAGTACTTC. The encoded protein is CASPGGSHEQYF. The chain joins TRBV10-1 to TRBJ2-7; tentatively, D is TRBD2 (6 bases). V was trimmed by 8 bases and J by 5 bases, leaving 13 bases between them. Germline CDR1 is WNHNN and CDR2 is SYGVQD (reference sequence). This CDR3 has 12 residues.

This clonotype was seen many times. The chain carries TRBV20-1 and TRBJ1-4, with D unclear. The ends were cut back, 1 base at V and 6 bases at J, with 12 bases in the middle. The germline V gene has CDR1 DFQATT and CDR2 SNEGSKA (reference sequence). The CDR3 length is 14 residues. The CDR3 sequence is CSARGRRGDEKLFF. Here the CDR3 DNA reads TGCAGTGCTAGAGGAAGACGGGGAGATGAAAAACTGTTTTTT.

The J gene is TRBJ2-7, the V gene TRBV20-1; 8 bases align to TRBD2. Unmatched junction bases numbered 2, after V lost 1 base and J lost 0 bases. The CDR3 consists of 14 residues. Per the germline V gene, CDR1 is DFQATT and CDR2 is SNEGSKA (reference sequence). CDR3: CSARGAGVSYEQYF. CDR3 bases: TGCAGTGCTAGAGGAGCGGGGGTCTCCTACGAGCAGTACTTC.

This clonotype was detected only a few times. The chain employs TRBV9 and TRBJ1-6; D gene ambiguous. The CDR3 loop spans 16 amino acids. V was clipped by 0 bases and J by 3 bases, with 10 bases between them. Germline loops: CDR1 SGDLS, CDR2 YYNGEE. This CDR3 is CASSVAPTGYNSPLHF. The CDR3 coding sequence is TGTGCCAGCAGCGTAGCTCCCACGGGCTATAATTCACCCCTCCACTTT.

This clonotype appeared many times. The gene calls are TRBV2 and TRBJ1-4; perhaps TRBD1 as D (5 bases). Trimming took 1 base from V and 2 from J, leaving 5 bases between them. Germline V gives CDR1 SNHLY, CDR2 FYNNEI. This CDR3 has 14 residues. CDR3 sequence: CASSEGGTNEKLFF. DNA for the CDR3: TGTGCCAGCAGTGAAGGGGGCACTAATGAAAAACTGTTTTTT.

The chain combines TRBV5-4 with TRBJ1-2, with D uncertain. Trimming took 1 base from V and 8 from J, leaving 18 bases between them. The CDR3 length is 15 residues. The germline CDR1 and CDR2 sequences are SGHNT and YYREEE (reference sequence). This CDR3 reads CASSLSLGSPFGYTF. As DNA, the CDR3 is TGTGCCAGCAGCTTGAGTTTAGGGAGCCCTTTCGGCTACACCTTC. Using reference TRBV5-4 and TRBJ1-2 for the parts outside the CDR3, the full variable domain is ETGVTQSPTHLIKTRGQQVTLRCSSQSGHNTVSWYQQALGQGPQFIFQYYREEENGRGNFPPRFSGLQFPNYSSELNVNALELDDSALYLCASSLSLGSPFGYTFGSGTRLTVV.

This clonotype was recorded at least ten times. V usage is TRBV12-3 or TRBV12-4 and J usage is TRBJ1-4; 9 nucleotides line up with TRBD1. Losses at the gene ends were 6 bases for V and 5 bases for J; bases not matched to a gene: 7. The CDR3 covers 15 residues. The DNA for the CDR3 is TGTGCCAGCAGCTCGGGGGGACAGGGAAATGAAAAACTGTTTTTT. It codes for CASSSGGQGNEKLFF.

This clonotype was picked up many times. The chain carries TRBV5-1 and TRBJ2-5, with 7 bases lining up with TRBD2. V was pared by 0 bases and J by 2 bases, with 7 bases of the junction left unmatched. The CDR3 sequence is 16 residues long. Germline CDR1 SGHRS, CDR2 YFSETQ. This CDR3 reads CASSLAPGGLQETQYF. The CDR3 DNA is TGCGCCAGCAGCTTGGCGCCGGGGGGACTGCAAGAGACCCAGTACTTC.

Only a few counts were recorded for this clonotype. The chain combines TRBV19 with TRBJ2-1, with 12 bases aligning to TRBD2. Germline trimming cut 3 bases from V and 6 bases from J; bases unmatched to any gene: 3. The length of the CDR3 is 15 residues. Per germline, CDR1 LNHDA and CDR2 SQIVND (reference sequence). As DNA, the CDR3 is TGTGCCAGTAGTATTCTAGCGGGAGGGGGCAATGAGCAGTTCTTC. Its translation: CASSILAGGGNEQFF.

The V call is TRBV7-2, the J call TRBJ1-2; D not certain. This CDR3 is built from 15 residues. V lost 0 bases, J lost 2 bases, and 10 bases lay in between. Germline V gene data show CDR1 as SGHTA and CDR2 as FQGNSA. The CDR3 DNA reads as TGTGCCAGCAGCTTAGCGGCAGTGCCCAACTATGGCTACACCTTC. This sequence encodes CASSLAAVPNYGYTF.

This clonotype was counted many times. The chain is built from TRBV6-1 and TRBJ2-3, with TRBD1 matching over 7 bases. Germline V gene lookup returns CDR1 MNHNS and CDR2 SASEGT. After removal of 8 bases from V and 2 bases from J, the junction contained 10 bases not matched to a gene. The CDR3 has 15 residues. CDR3 loop: CASGQTGSTTDTQYF. CDR3 DNA sequence: TGTGCCAGCGGGCAGACAGGGTCGACCACAGATACGCAGTATTTT.

The rearrangement links TRBV7-7 to TRBJ2-1; 10 nucleotides align to TRBD1. Germline CDR1 and CDR2: SSHAT and FNYEAQ (reference sequence). This CDR3 is built from 17 residues. The trim removed 5 bases at V and 9 bases at J, leaving 16 bases unmatched. The DNA of the CDR3 is TGTGCCAGCAGCAAAAGAGCCGGGACAGGGGCGCCCCGTGAGCAGTTCTTC. Translating it yields CASSKRAGTGAPREQFF.

The rearrangement links TRBV27 to TRBJ2-7, with 9 bases aligning to TRBD1. V was clipped by 3 bases and J by 0 bases; unmatched bases: 3. The CDR3 length is 15 residues. Germline loops: CDR1 MNHEY, CDR2 SMNVEV (reference sequence). CDR3 region: CASSFRQGGSYEQYF. For the CDR3, the DNA is TGTGCCAGCAGTTTTCGACAGGGGGGCTCCTACGAGCAGTACTTC.

Only a few counts were recorded for this clonotype. This chain connects TRBV20-1 to TRBJ1-1; 8 bases agree with TRBD1. Per the germline V gene, CDR1 is DFQATT and CDR2 is SNEGSKA (reference sequence). Trimming removed 0 bases from V and 7 bases from J; junction bases left unmatched: 4. The CDR3 length is 13 residues. CDR3 in amino acids: CSARDPDRGEAFF. CDR3 DNA: TGCAGTGCTAGAGATCCCGACAGGGGTGAAGCTTTCTTT.

This clonotype was detected many times. The V call is TRBV29-1, the J call TRBJ1-3; 9 bases map to TRBD1. CDR1 and CDR2 from the germline V gene are SQVTM and ANQGSEA. Trimming took 5 bases from V and 0 from J; bases not matched to a gene: 5. The CDR3 runs to 15 residues. In DNA form, the CDR3 reads TGCAGCGTTCGGACAGGGGCTCACTCTGGAAACACCATATATTTT. The encoded protein is CSVRTGAHSGNTIYF.

This clonotype was counted at least ten times. The chain employs TRBV12-3 or TRBV12-4 and TRBJ1-1, with 8 nucleotides matching TRBD1. The CDR3 is 13 amino acids. The trim removed 6 bases at V and 7 bases at J, leaving 7 bases unmatched. In DNA, the CDR3 is TGTGCCAGCAGGTCATACAGGGGGGGTGAAGCTTTCTTT. Its translation is CASRSYRGGEAFF.

The V gene is TRBV12-3 or TRBV12-4, the J gene TRBJ1-5; D uncertain. The CDR3 runs to 16 residues. Trimming stripped 3 bases from V and 2 bases from J, with 14 bases between. This CDR3 reads CASSLGRDGGNQPQHF. The CDR3 bases are TGTGCCAGCAGTTTGGGTAGGGATGGGGGCAATCAGCCCCAGCATTTT.

This clonotype was counted ten times or more. The chain carries TRBV7-9 and TRBJ1-1; D is undetermined. CDR1 SEHNR and CDR2 FQNEAQ come from the germline V gene (reference sequence). V was pared by 1 base and J by 5 bases, with 5 bases between. The CDR3 sequence is 12 residues long. CDR3 protein: CASSLGRTEAFF. The CDR3 DNA follows: TGTGCCAGCAGCTTAGGGCGGACTGAAGCTTTCTTT.

The J gene is TRBJ2-1, the V gene TRBV3-1, with TRBD2 matching 10 bases. Trimming cost V 0 bases and J 8 bases; bases outside gene matches: 16. In germline, CDR1 is LGHDT, CDR2 YNNKEL (reference sequence). There are 19 residues in the CDR3. CDR3 sequence reads: CASSQDLGGSGRAVDEQFF. The CDR3 region has the DNA TGTGCCAGCAGCCAAGATCTTGGAGGCAGCGGGAGGGCGGTCGATGAGCAGTTCTTC.

This clonotype appeared many times. V is TRBV6-6 and J is TRBJ1-5, with D unclear. Germline loops: CDR1 MNHNY, CDR2 SVGAGI (reference sequence). This CDR3 spans 13 amino acids. The V end lost 5 bases, the J end lost 0 bases, and 5 bases lay between the germline ends. The CDR3 DNA is TGTGCCAGCAGTGATTATAGCAATCAGCCCCAGCATTTT. This gives the protein CASSDYSNQPQHF.

This clonotype was recorded at least ten times. V is TRBV29-1 and J is TRBJ2-1; 10 bases align to TRBD1. J lost 1 base, V lost 3 bases, and 6 bases had no gene match. CDR3 length: 16 amino acids. Germline CDR1 SQVTM, CDR2 ANQGSEA. The CDR3 sequence is CSVDETGGASYNEQFF. Here the CDR3 DNA reads TGCAGCGTTGACGAGACAGGGGGCGCTTCCTACAATGAGCAGTTCTTC.

Many counts were recorded for this clonotype. The rearrangement links TRBV20-1 to TRBJ2-7; 10 bases agree with TRBD1. This CDR3 is built from 15 residues. The germline V gene encodes CDR1 DFQATT and CDR2 SNEGSKA (reference sequence). V shed 0 bases and J 2 bases; nucleotides not matched to a gene: 4. Written as DNA, the CDR3 is TGCAGTGCTAGAGATACGGGACAGGGGACCTACGAGCAGTACTTC. Residues: CSARDTGQGTYEQYF.

The chain couples TRBV20-1 to TRBJ1-4; possibly TRBD1 for D (6 bases). This CDR3 spans 17 amino acids. The germline V gene encodes CDR1 DFQATT and CDR2 SNEGSKA (reference sequence). V dropped 0 bases and J dropped 2 bases, with 16 bases sitting between them. CDR3: CSAREILQGVTNEKLFF. In nucleotides, the CDR3 is TGCAGTGCTAGAGAGATCCTACAGGGAGTTACTAATGAAAAACTGTTTTTT.

This clonotype was observed many times. The chain combines TRBV6-5 with TRBJ2-3; maybe TRBD1 (5 bases). CDR1 is MNHEY, CDR2 SVGAGI, per germline. CDR3 size: 14 residues. Trimming removed 3 bases at V and 2 bases at J, with 9 bases between. The chain's CDR3 is CASSYIGATDTQYF. CDR3 bases: TGTGCCAGCAGTTATATTGGGGCCACAGATACGCAGTATTTT.

This clonotype was recorded at least ten times. This rearrangement joins TRBV6-7 to TRBJ1-2, with TRBD1 matching 10 bases. TRBV6-7 is known as an ORF, though its function is uncertain. The CDR3 spans 13 residues. V shed 2 bases and J 8 bases; nucleotides not matched to a gene: 2. CDR3 region: CASSYGTGEGYTF. CDR3 nucleotide sequence: TGTGCCAGCAGTTACGGGACAGGGGAAGGCTACACCTTC.

This clonotype was seen many times. The chain joins TRBV20-1 to TRBJ1-5; perhaps TRBD1 as D (5 bases). Germline V gene lookup returns CDR1 DFQATT and CDR2 SNEGSKA (reference sequence). The CDR3 is made up of 14 amino acids. Trimming stripped 5 bases from V and 0 bases from J, with 11 bases between. In DNA, the CDR3 is TGCAGTGCTCGACAGAAAAATAGCAATCAGCCCCAGCATTTT. Its protein is CSARQKNSNQPQHF.

This clonotype was counted between two and nine times. The chain has TRBV25-1 and TRBJ1-2; possibly TRBD1 for D (5 bases). Germline CDR1 MGHDK, CDR2 SYGVNS. This CDR3 region has 13 residues. Trimming pared 3 bases from V and 4 bases from J, leaving 9 bases between. CDR3 DNA sequence: TGTGCCAGCAGTGACAGGGCCTCCTATGGCTACACCTTC. Protein sequence: CASSDRASYGYTF.

There are a few counts of this clonotype. The chain joins TRBV12-5 to TRBJ1-1, with TRBD1 as a possible D gene (6 bases). V was shortened by 5 bases and J by 0 bases, with 10 bases between the two germline ends. Germline V gene lookup returns CDR1 LGHNT and CDR2 FRNRAP. The CDR3 length is 14 residues. The CDR3 region is CASGARGVNTEAFF. CDR3 nucleotides: TGTGCTAGTGGTGCAAGGGGGGTGAACACTGAAGCTTTCTTT.

In this sample, this clonotype turned up many times. CDR3 sequence (DNA): TGTGCCAGCAGCCGCAGACAGGGGAGCTCCTATAATTCACCCCTCCACTTT. Translated: CASSRRQGSSYNSPLHF. This rearrangement joins TRBV7-2 to TRBJ1-6, with 8 nucleotides matching TRBD1. The CDR3 extends over 17 amino acids. With 5 bases clipped from V and 0 bases from J, the junction kept 6 bases outside the gene matches. CDR1 is SGHTA, CDR2 FQGNSA, per germline.

There are many counts of this clonotype. The chain is built from TRBV27 and TRBJ2-7; 7 bases match TRBD2. Germline V gene data show CDR1 as MNHEY and CDR2 as SMNVEV (reference sequence). V was pared by 5 bases and J by 7 bases, with 8 bases of the junction left unmatched. The CDR3 length is 13 residues. The CDR3 DNA sequence: TGTGCCAGCAGTCCCGGTTGGGGGGGTGAGCAGTACTTC. Its translation: CASSPGWGGEQYF.

CDR3 nucleotides: TGCAGTGCTAGAGGGCAAGGATGGGAGACCCAGTACTTC. Translation: CSARGQGWETQYF. This chain connects TRBV20-1 to TRBJ2-5; D unclear. CDR1 and CDR2 (germline): DFQATT, SNEGSKA (reference sequence). This CDR3 spans 13 amino acids. The germline V and J ends were trimmed by 1 base and 5 bases, with 11 bases remaining between them.